Shown below are 23 T cell receptor beta chains from a single sample sequenced in a study of blood T cell repertoires in COVID-19. The repertoire was sequenced with immunoSEQ multiplex PCR; TCRdb's copy has only in-frame clones and lacks some. The table records 150,000 to 200,000 clones, roughly four fifths of them present only once. What was sequenced was peripheral blood. These receptor sequences come from a woman aged 40 to 49 with acute or convalescent COVID-19.

The chain is built from TRBV7-8 and TRBJ1-1; D remains ambiguous. The CDR3 totals 18 residues. The V gene's germline CDR1 is SGHVS and CDR2 FQNEAQ. V lost 1 base and J lost 1, with 19 bases in between. The CDR3, as DNA: TGTGCCAGCAGCTTAGGGTCCACACCAGGAAATTCGAACACTGAAGCTTTCTTT. Translation gives CASSLGSTPGNSNTEAFF.

This clone was detected only a few times. The genes are TRBV27 and TRBJ2-1; 14 positions match TRBD2. The CDR3 has 17 amino acids. The trim removed 5 bases at V and 8 bases at J, leaving 11 bases unmatched. Looked up from germline, CDR1 is MNHEY and CDR2 is SMNVEV (reference sequence). The CDR3 protein is CASSPPPGLAGAHEQFF. The CDR3 nucleotides are TGTGCCAGCAGTCCCCCGCCGGGACTAGCGGGAGCGCATGAGCAGTTCTTC.

V usage is TRBV2 and J usage is TRBJ2-3; TRBD2 matches at 8 bases. CDR1 is SNHLY, CDR2 FYNNEI, per germline. With V trimmed by 4 bases and J by 0 bases, 0 bases remained unmatched. The CDR3 sequence is 14 residues long. The CDR3 region has the DNA TGTGCCAGCAGTGGGACTAGCAGCACAGATACGCAGTATTTT. Translating gives CASSGTSSTDTQYF.

This clone came up once. The CDR3 DNA is TGTGCCACCAAGCCCACAGGGTTGACGGGTGGCTACACCTTC. As protein: CATKPTGLTGGYTF. The chain has TRBV7-9 and TRBJ1-2, with D possibly matching TRBD1 (6 bases). The CDR3 extends over 14 amino acids. V was trimmed by 10 bases and J by 7 bases, leaving 22 bases between them. Per germline, CDR1 SEHNR and CDR2 FQNEAQ (reference sequence).

This clone was counted between two and nine times. The DNA for the CDR3 is TGTGCCAGTAGTACAGGGGCGAGTCAGCCCCAGCATTTT. Its translation is CASSTGASQPQHF. The chain carries TRBV19 and TRBJ1-5, with D maybe TRBD1 (6 bases). V was trimmed by 4 bases and J by 6 bases, leaving 10 bases between them. The germline V gene encodes CDR1 LNHDA and CDR2 SQIVND (reference sequence). The CDR3 extends over 13 amino acids.

This chain links TRBV21-1 with TRBJ2-3; TRBD2, as called in the table, went unchecked against the DNA. TRBV21-1 has pseudogene status. This CDR3 has 12 residues. CDR3 sequence (DNA): TGTGCCAGCAGCAAAGTTACGGGTACGCAGTATTTT. Translating gives CASSKVTGTQYF.

In its sample, this clone was seen once. The chain uses TRBV9 and TRBJ2-5; D remains unclear. Germline V gene data show CDR1 as SGDLS and CDR2 as YYNGEE. This CDR3 has 15 residues. V lost 3 bases and J lost 2, with 14 bases in between. CDR3 in amino acids: CASSGFSGRQETQYF. CDR3 bases: TGTGCCAGCAGCGGCTTCTCAGGTAGACAAGAGACCCAGTACTTC.

V and J are TRBV5-4 and TRBJ2-7; 10 bases are a match to TRBD2. Trimming cost V 2 bases and J 4 bases; bases outside gene matches: 3. Germline V gives CDR1 SGHNT, CDR2 YYREEE (reference sequence). The CDR3 loop spans 14 amino acids. The CDR3 DNA reads TGTGCCAGCAGCTTATCTAGCGGGGGATACGAGCAGTACTTC. Its protein product is CASSLSSGGYEQYF.

This chain joins TRBV6-1 and TRBJ1-5; TRBD1 is a possible D gene (5 bases). V lost 1 base and J 0 bases, leaving 13 bases between the germline ends. Germline CDR1 is MNHNS and CDR2 is SASEGT. There are 17 residues in the CDR3. The CDR3 DNA is TGTGCCAGCAGTGAAGATATTAGGGGATATAGCAATCAGCCCCAGCATTTT. This gives the protein CASSEDIRGYSNQPQHF.

V usage is TRBV2 and J usage is TRBJ2-7, with D maybe TRBD2 (6 bases). The CDR3 loop spans 16 amino acids. Germline CDR1 reads SNHLY; CDR2 reads FYNNEI. Deletions cut 8 bases from V and 0 bases from J, with 20 bases between. The CDR3 here is CASEWGMGGGSYEQYF. The DNA of the CDR3 is TGTGCCAGCGAGTGGGGGATGGGGGGAGGCTCCTACGAGCAGTACTTC.

This CDR3 reads CASSGGQISTDTQYF. In DNA, the CDR3 is TGTGCCAGCAGCGGGGGACAGATTAGCACAGATACGCAGTATTTT. V is TRBV9 and J is TRBJ2-3, with 7 bases aligning to TRBD1. The CDR3 is 15 amino acids. V gave up 3 bases and J gave up 0 bases; unmatched junction bases: 4. Germline lookup yields CDR1 SGDLS and CDR2 YYNGEE.

The chain uses TRBV15 and TRBJ1-5; TRBD1 is a possible D gene (6 bases). Trimming stripped 3 bases from V and 3 bases from J, with 9 bases between. The CDR3 has 14 residues. The germline V gene encodes CDR1 LNHNV and CDR2 YYDKDF (reference sequence). The CDR3 region has the DNA TGTGCCACCAGCAGCCGGGACAACAATCAGCCCCAGCATTTT. As protein: CATSSRDNNQPQHF. The variable domain in full, completed from reference TRBV15 and TRBJ1-5, reads DAMVIQNPRYQVTQFGKPVTLSCSQTLNHNVMYWYQQKSSQAPKLLFHYYDKDFNNEADTPDNFQSRRPNTSFCFLDIRSPGLGDTAMYLCATSSRDNNQPQHFGDGTRLSIL.

This clone turned up a few times. V usage is TRBV5-1 and J usage is TRBJ1-1; maybe TRBD1 (5 bases). The CDR3 sequence is 16 residues long. The germline V gene encodes CDR1 SGHRS and CDR2 YFSETQ. The V gene lost 0 bases and the J gene lost 0 bases, with 12 bases spanning the gap. CDR3 loop: CASSLEPGHMNTEAFF. CDR3 coding DNA: TGCGCCAGCAGCTTGGAGCCAGGGCATATGAACACTGAAGCTTTCTTT.

The gene calls are TRBV7-9 and TRBJ2-3; D is possibly TRBD1 (6 bases). Trimming took 4 bases from V and 1 from J, leaving 18 bases between them. The CDR3 sequence is 17 residues long. Germline assignment: CDR1 SEHNR and CDR2 FQNEAQ (reference sequence). This CDR3 reads CASSSPLTGLGTDTQYF. The CDR3 DNA sequence: TGTGCCAGCAGCTCCCCACTTACAGGGTTGGGCACAGATACGCAGTATTTT.

The J gene is TRBJ2-7, the V gene TRBV19; TRBD1 might be the D (6 bases). The CDR3 extends over 13 amino acids. From germline, CDR1 is LNHDA and CDR2 SQIVND (reference sequence). Trimming took off 6 bases at V and 3 bases at J, with 12 bases between the two ends. The CDR3 bases are TGTGCCAGTAGCAGGACAGCCCTCTACGAGCAGTACTTC. It encodes CASSRTALYEQYF.

This clone was observed at least ten times. V is TRBV6-5 and J is TRBJ1-6; unclear D gene. V lost 7 bases and J 7 bases, leaving 5 bases between the germline ends. Germline values: CDR1 MNHEY, CDR2 SVGAGI. CDR3 length equals 11 residues. CDR3 protein: CASKTNSPLHF. The CDR3 DNA reads as TGTGCCAGCAAAACAAATTCACCCCTCCACTTT.

The chain is built from TRBV5-3 and TRBJ2-1, with D possibly matching TRBD2 (7 bases). TRBV5-3 is identified as an open reading frame with a role that is uncertain. The CDR3 extends over 19 amino acids. V lost 4 bases and J 3 bases, leaving 26 bases between the germline ends. The CDR3 protein is CARSHPINREGIVYNEQFF. CDR3 sequence (DNA): TGTGCCAGAAGCCACCCAATAAACAGGGAGGGGATTGTCTACAATGAGCAGTTCTTC.

The chain is built from TRBV10-3 and TRBJ2-7; 12 bases map to TRBD2. Germline CDR1 and CDR2: ENHRY and SYGVKD. V lost 6 bases to trimming and J lost 6 bases; unmatched junction nucleotides: 6. The CDR3 sequence is 14 residues long. The DNA of the CDR3 is TGTGCCATCAGACGACTAGCGGGAGATGGCGAGCAGTACTTC. It encodes CAIRRLAGDGEQYF.

The J gene is TRBJ2-7, the V gene TRBV5-5, with D unresolved. CDR3 size: 12 residues. Trimming left V 1 base short and J 3 bases short, with 5 bases between. Germline assignment: CDR1 SGHKS and CDR2 YYEKEE (reference sequence). CDR3 nucleotide sequence: TGTGCCAGCAGCTTGTCAGACTACGAGCAGTACTTC. This translates into CASSLSDYEQYF. Full variable domain (rest looked up from reference TRBV5-5 and TRBJ2-7): DAGVTQSPTHLIKTRGQQVTLRCSPISGHKSVSWYQQVLGQGPQFIFQYYEKEERGRGNFPDRFSARQFPNYSSELNVNALLLGDSALYLCASSLSDYEQYFGPGTRLTVT.

This chain uses TRBV2 with TRBJ2-7, with 8 positions matching TRBD2. The CDR3 loop spans 15 amino acids. Germline V gene sequence: CDR1 SNHLY, CDR2 FYNNEI. Trimming cost V 1 base and J 4 bases; bases outside gene matches: 6. The CDR3 DNA is TGTGCCAGCAGTGAAGGTCCGGGACTAGAATACGAGCAGTACTTC. It codes for CASSEGPGLEYEQYF.

This chain connects TRBV6-5 to TRBJ1-6; D is perhaps TRBD1 (6 bases). From germline, CDR1 is MNHEY and CDR2 SVGAGI. The CDR3 extends over 15 amino acids. With 3 bases removed from V and 7 bases from J, the gap between germline ends came to 13 bases. Here the CDR3 reads CASSYRGQGNSPLHF. For the CDR3, the DNA is TGTGCCAGCAGTTATCGGGGCCAGGGGAATTCACCCCTCCACTTT.

The table lists this clone with a count of one. V is TRBV28 and J is TRBJ1-5; 9 bases are shared with TRBD1. The CDR3 spans 15 residues. J lost 5 bases, V lost 4 bases, and 6 bases had no gene match. Per the germline V gene, CDR1 is MDHEN and CDR2 is SYDVKM. CDR3 residues: CASSYGTGPDQPQHF. CDR3 bases: TGTGCCAGCAGTTACGGGACAGGGCCTGATCAGCCCCAGCATTTT.

The chain uses TRBV10-3 and TRBJ2-2, with 10 bases that match TRBD1. With V trimmed by 7 bases and J by 1 base, 9 bases remained unmatched. The CDR3 loop spans 17 amino acids. Germline V lookup: CDR1 ENHRY, CDR2 SYGVKD. CDR3 DNA: TGTGCCATCATGGCCGGGACAGGGGAGCGGAACACCGGGGAGCTGTTTTTT. It is translated as CAIMAGTGERNTGELFF.